A single sample is the source of the 21 T cell receptor beta chains below, sequenced in a study of metastatic and nonmetastatic thyroid tumors. Thyroid surgery had not been preceded by any treatment in any patient. TCRdb called clones again from the PCR reads with MiXCR. The table shows some 16,000 clones, with 26% occurring only once. Sample: tumor tissue. These receptors all stem from a female donor with papillary thyroid cancer or a benign thyroid nodule (not recorded which). Some clones in this sample may be carry-over from other donors' samples.

This clone came up a few times. A read error is possible here, since a much larger clone lies one base away. Within the sample, other DNA sequences also encode this same CDR3. This chain links TRBV5-4 with TRBJ2-7; TRBD2 matches at 8 bases. CDR1 and CDR2 from the germline V gene are SGHNT and YYREEE (reference sequence). The CDR3 loop spans 15 amino acids. Written as DNA, the CDR3 is TGCGCCAGCAGCTTAGAGGGACTAGGGTCCTACGAGCAGTACTTC. Encoded protein: CASSLEGLGSYEQYF.

This clone was observed a few times. At one boundary the junction diverges from the germline segment, which might be a read error. This sample also contains other DNA sequences that code for the same CDR3. The V gene is TRBV6-1, the J gene TRBJ2-7; 9 bases fit TRBD1. The CDR3 runs 15 residues. From germline, CDR1 is MNHNS and CDR2 SASEGT. The CDR3 nucleotides are TGTGCAAGCACGGTACAGGGGGCCTCCTCCTACGAGCAGTACTTC. Its protein product is CASTVQGASSYEQYF.

This clone was observed many times. This chain uses TRBV7-3 with TRBJ1-6; no reliable D call. This CDR3 contains 14 residues. The V and J ends lost 0 bases and 8 bases respectively, with 8 bases between them. Germline loops: CDR1 SGHTA, CDR2 FQGTGA. The CDR3 here is CASSLTGPYSPLHF. DNA of the CDR3: TGTGCCAGCAGCTTAACAGGACCCTATTCACCCCTCCACTTT.

This clone was counted at least ten times. The chain uses TRBV4-1 and TRBJ2-7, with 8 nucleotides matching TRBD2. Germline V lookup: CDR1 MGHRA, CDR2 YSYEKL. This CDR3 region has 19 residues. The J segment lost 1 base and the V segment lost 0 bases, leaving 14 bases of the junction unmatched. In DNA form, the CDR3 reads TGCGCCAGCAGCCAAGATAGCCTAGCGGGTACAAAGGTTTCCTACGAGCAGTACTTC. Encoded protein: CASSQDSLAGTKVSYEQYF.

This clone came up many times. A junction end diverges from the germline sequence, so it may reflect a read error. Additional DNA sequences in this sample encode the identical CDR3. The rearrangement links TRBV9 to TRBJ2-2; no firm D call. Germline V gene data show CDR1 as SGDLS and CDR2 as YYNGEE. The CDR3 has 14 amino acids. The CDR3 DNA follows: TGCGCCAGCAGCGTCTACCCCGAGACCGGGGAGCTGTTTTTT. Residues: CASSVYPETGELFF.

This clone was observed many times. Other nucleotide sequences in the sample specify the same CDR3. The genes are TRBV20-1 and TRBJ1-1, with D perhaps TRBD1 (6 bases). Germline V lookup: CDR1 DFQATT, CDR2 SNEGSKA (reference sequence). The CDR3 length is 15 residues. The ends were cut back, 6 bases at V and 8 bases at J, with 25 bases in the middle. CDR3 loop: CSASRTDSFFNEAFF. DNA of the CDR3: TGCAGTGCCTCGCGCACGGACAGTTTTTTTAACGAAGCTTTCTTT.

By its share, this clone is medium-sized. The chain carries TRBV5-8 and TRBJ2-1; D is perhaps TRBD1 (5 bases). The germline V gene has CDR1 SGHTS and CDR2 YDEGEE. V was shortened by 2 bases and J by 4 bases, with 10 bases between the two germline ends. The CDR3 is 14 residues long. The CDR3 region has the DNA TGTGCCAGCAGCTTTGAGACAGCTTACAATGAGCAGTTCTTC. Residues: CASSFETAYNEQFF.

A remark on this clone: This could be a read error, since a much larger clone is one nucleotide away. The chain couples TRBV20-1 to TRBJ1-1; D is unresolved. In germline, CDR1 is DFQATT, CDR2 SNEGSKA (reference sequence). V gave up 4 bases and J gave up 7 bases, with 10 bases separating them. CDR3 length: 11 amino acids. CDR3 residues: CSAKRNGEAFF. The CDR3 DNA reads TGCAGTGCTAAGCGGAATGGTGAAGCTTTCTTT.

The chain is built from TRBV18 and TRBJ2-6; no firm D call. This CDR3 comprises 15 residues. Trimming cost V 3 bases and J 0 bases, with 6 bases left between them. Germline CDR1 and CDR2: KGHSH and LQKENI. CDR3 DNA sequence: TGTGCCAGCTCACCGGGAAACTCTGGGGCCAACGTCCTGACTTTC. Its protein product is CASSPGNSGANVLTF.

Concerning this clone: This sequence may be a read error, since a much larger clone differs from it by one base. V gene TRBV9 combines with J gene TRBJ2-5; D is undetermined. CDR3 size: 14 residues. The ends were cut back, 5 bases at V and 3 bases at J, with 14 bases in the middle. CDR1 and CDR2 from the germline V gene are SGDLS and YYNGEE. CDR3 bases: TGTGCCAGCAGAGGAGAAGTTATGGAAGAGACCCAGTACTTC. This encodes CASRGEVMEETQYF.

About this clone: At one end, the junction sequence differs from germline, possibly due to a read error. The chain carries TRBV12-3 or TRBV12-4 and TRBJ2-7; 8 bases are shared with TRBD1. The CDR3 spans 12 residues. In nucleotides, the CDR3 is TGTGCCAGCAGTTTAGGCCAGGACAGGGTTCGATTC. Amino acids: CASSLGQDRVRF.

This chain connects TRBV7-8 to TRBJ1-2, with D perhaps TRBD1 (6 bases). The CDR3 contains 16 residues. The V end lost 5 bases, the J end lost 3 bases, and 19 bases lay between the germline ends. The germline V gene has CDR1 SGHVS and CDR2 FQNEAQ. This CDR3 reads CASSPTTGALHYGYTF. The CDR3 nucleotides read TGTGCCAGCAGCCCCACCACGGGGGCCCTACACTATGGCTACACCTTC. Complete variable domain (other parts from reference TRBV7-8 and TRBJ1-2): GAGVSQSPRYKVAKRGQDVALRCDPISGHVSLFWYQQALGQGPEFLTYFQNEAQLDKSGLPSDRFFAERPEGSVSTLKIQRTQQEDSAVYLCASSPTTGALHYGYTFGSGTRLTVV.

Relative to its sample, this clone is medium-sized. The gene calls are TRBV6-1 and TRBJ1-4; tentatively, D is TRBD1 (5 bases). Germline values: CDR1 MNHNS, CDR2 SASEGT. The CDR3 is made up of 11 amino acids. Trimming removed 5 bases at V and 11 bases at J, with 9 bases between. The CDR3 here is CASSYGAKLFF. Written as DNA, the CDR3 is TGTGCCAGCAGTTATGGGGCCAAACTGTTTTTT.

This clone was counted between two and nine times. The chain uses TRBV7-2 and TRBJ2-1; no definite D call. V shed 2 bases and J shed 10 bases, with 12 bases lying between them. The length of the CDR3 is 13 residues. Germline V gene lookup returns CDR1 SGHTA and CDR2 FQGNSA. CDR3 residues: CASSLWNYREQFF. In DNA, the CDR3 is TGTGCCAGCAGCTTATGGAACTATCGAGAGCAGTTCTTC.

This clone was seen repeatedly, ten times or more. This chain links TRBV20-1 with TRBJ2-3; D gene ambiguous. Deletions cut 6 bases from V and 5 bases from J, with 9 bases between. Looked up from germline, CDR1 is DFQATT and CDR2 is SNEGSKA (reference sequence). The CDR3 consists of 11 residues. DNA for the CDR3: TGCAGTGCCAGTTGGGGAGATACGCAGTATTTT. Amino acids: CSASWGDTQYF.

This clone was detected ten times or more. CDR3 nucleotides: TGTGCCAGCAGTGCCGGCGTTGCTGGCGCTGAAGCTTTCTTT. This encodes CASSAGVAGAEAFF. This rearrangement joins TRBV6-1 to TRBJ1-1; D remains ambiguous. The CDR3 totals 14 residues. Per the germline V gene, CDR1 is MNHNS and CDR2 is SASEGT. The germline V and J ends were trimmed by 4 bases and 6 bases, with 15 bases remaining between them.

This clone was counted ten times or more. The CDR3 DNA follows: TGTGCCAGCAGCCAAGAGACTATAGCGCGAGGGGAGAGGTTCTTC. It is translated as CASSQETIARGERFF. This sequence joins TRBV14 and TRBJ2-1, with D perhaps given as TRBD1 or TRBD2 (5 bases each). Between the trimmed V and J ends, which lost 0 bases and 15 bases, there was a span of 21 bases. Germline values: CDR1 SGHDN, CDR2 FVKESK. This CDR3 comprises 15 residues.

As for this clone: An end of the junction differs from the germline gene, which may be a read error. This rearrangement joins TRBV6-5 to TRBJ1-4, with no clear D. The germline CDR1 and CDR2 sequences are MNHEY and SVGAGI. The CDR3 has 18 residues. CDR3 loop: CASSDSGGSPLTNEKLFF. As DNA, the CDR3 is TGTGCCAGCAGTGACTCCGGCGGAAGTCCTTTAACTAATGAAAAACTGTTTTTT.

Comments on this clone: A much larger clone differs by one base, so this may be a read error. This sequence joins TRBV20-1 and TRBJ2-1; D call uncertain. V lost 5 bases to trimming and J lost 8 bases, with 10 bases between them. The CDR3 contains 11 residues. The germline V gene encodes CDR1 DFQATT and CDR2 SNEGSKA (reference sequence). In nucleotides, the CDR3 is TGCAGTGCTTCCTGGGGTTATGAGCAGTTCTTC. Its protein product is CSASWGYEQFF.

The chain employs TRBV7-9 and TRBJ1-3, with D uncertain. Germline CDR1 and CDR2: SEHNR and FQNEAQ (reference sequence). V was clipped by 0 bases and J by 2 bases, with 8 bases between them. The CDR3 is 15 residues long. The CDR3 region is CASSLAGQPGNTIYF. The CDR3 nucleotides are TGTGCCAGCAGCTTAGCAGGGCAGCCTGGAAACACCATATATTTT. The variable domain in full, with the rest retrieved from reference TRBV7-9 and TRBJ1-3, is DTGVSQNPRHKITKRGQNVTFRCDPISEHNRLYWYRQTLGQGPEFLTYFQNEAQLEKSRLLSDRFSAERPKGSFSTLEIQRTEQGDSAMYLCASSLAGQPGNTIYFGEGSWLTVV.

This clone is large by share. The genes are TRBV6-1 and TRBJ1-5; unclear D gene. Trimming removed 5 bases at V and 0 bases at J, with 5 bases between. The CDR3 runs to 13 residues. Germline V gene sequence: CDR1 MNHNS, CDR2 SASEGT. CDR3 amino acids: CASSHYSNQPQHF. In nucleotides, the CDR3 is TGTGCCAGCAGTCACTATAGCAATCAGCCCCAGCATTTT.